This TCR beta chain appears in the sequencing data of a study of cytomegalovirus exposure and HLA in healthy donors (dated by TCRdb to about 2017). As for the study more broadly: In an earlier analysis of roughly 590 of the donors, roughly 300 Gb of sequence data and 90 million to 120 million unique TCR beta sequences from about 190 million T cells were reported. Among about 400 genotyped donors of the cohort, an average of approximately 200,000 unique TCR beta nucleotide sequences was sequenced per donor, of which about 19% were non-productive. To predict cytomegalovirus infection status, the study combined high-throughput TCR immunosequencing, statistical association of individual TCRs with disease status, and machine learning. Four or five DR-DQ haplotypes were treated as single units for association and clustering because of strong linkage in the cohort. The study profiled the T cell repertoires of around 700 subjects by immunosequencing and related them to cytomegalovirus serostatus. All discovery cohort repertoires had been generated using a single sequencing platform. A later genetic analysis used genome-wide SNP genotypes for 398 of the 666 donors, treating that subset as a discovery cohort. An earlier analysis of several hundred of the donors applied high-throughput TCR beta sequencing to assess whether each TCR beta V gene segment acted as functional or pseudogenic. Typing coverage varied by locus: roughly 629-640 donors for A, B, C, DRB1 and DQB1; roughly 560 for DQA1; about 590 for DPA1; roughly 470 for DPB1. Both class I and class II loci were covered by HLA typing, at four-digit resolution. Among the roughly 400 genotyped donors, approximately 82% belonged to the genetic ancestry cluster associated with self-reported Caucasian donors. To study patterns of TCR occurrence, a later analysis re-analyzed previously published TCR beta repertoires from 550 to 800 donors and added high-resolution HLA genotyping. A separate validation cohort of 90 to 150 different subjects was used in addition to the roughly 640-subject first cohort. Donor age, sex, ethnicity and CMV serostatus were collected together with the repertoire data. The study was designed to test whether signatures of past pathogen exposure could be identified by cataloging public T cell receptors. Rather than using new phenotypic data, the later analysis identified candidate immune exposures from TCR beta sequences and from how often those sequences occurred across donors. An early release that covered about 640 HLA-typed donors contained about 290 gigabases of sequencing data and 80 million or so unique TCR sequences.

Counted from cysteine to phenylalanine, this CDR3 has 15 amino acids. Solely the CDR3 DNA is kept, with 45 bases framed from the first base. The germline V gene yields MGHDK for CDR1 and SYGVNS for CDR2. The V end gives up 6 bases and the J end 3 bases, leaving 8 bases in the junction not matched to a gene. Receptor amplification or capture employed the immunoSEQ multiplex PCR assay. For the multiplex PCR, a mixture combining 60 forward primers for TCR Vbeta segments and 13 reverse primers for TCR Jbeta segments was used. The CDR3 region of rearranged TCR beta genes was amplified from genomic DNA with a multiplex PCR assay. The Illumina HiSeq System was used to sequence the amplified TCR beta libraries as 87-base-pair reads. In the original analysis: In a later analysis, some 80 million unique TCR beta chains were counted across the 500 to 850 repertoires, and some 10 million of these chains were shared by at least two donors. Raw reads were error-corrected and collapsed into unique sequences with a nearest-neighbor algorithm that merged closely related sequences to remove PCR and sequencing errors. Alignment of CDR3 sequences to IMGT reference sequences was used to assign V, D and J gene segments. Each retained sequence needed at least a six-nucleotide match to both a V gene segment and a J gene segment. Rearrangements were classified as productive when the CDR3 lacked stop codons and remained in frame with V and J, and all other rearrangements were classified as non-productive. Following IMGT convention, CDR3 was defined as the stretch from the second conserved V-encoded cysteine up to the conserved J-encoded phenylalanine. Sequences without an unambiguous match to a single V gene segment were excluded from the earlier analysis of over 500 of the donors. An earlier analysis of several hundred of the donors called V segments functional above 56.7% productive rearrangements and segregating when the between-donor standard deviation exceeded 5%. A statistical classification framework was built to diagnose cytomegalovirus status from the catalog of TCR beta chain sequences. A later analysis assigned V and J genes by comparing TCR nucleotide sequences with IMGT/GENE-DB human TR gene sequences. A later analysis assigned CDR3 sequences and most-parsimonious VDJ recombination scenarios with the TCRdist pipeline. A later analysis defined each TCR beta chain by its CDR3 amino acid sequence plus V-gene family, and excluded reads lacking a unique V-gene family. A later analysis removed 550 to 650 highly shared, low-generation-probability nucleotide sequences to deal with suspected cross-contamination and a sequencing artifact. For each public chain, a later analysis derived a clonal expansion index from normalized ranks of inferred template counts within each repertoire. In a later analysis, generation probabilities were computed with a VDJ recombination model fitted to out-of-frame rearrangements, and the resulting probabilities were checked against IGoR. Hypergeometric tests were used in a later analysis to score TCR-TCR, TCR-HLA and TCR-CMV co-occurrence, with a repertoire-size bias correction applied to the TCR pairs. In a later analysis, false discovery rates were estimated by permuting HLA or CMV assignments 20 times. In a later analysis, co-occurring TCRs were grouped using DBSCAN, and TCRdist sequence similarity was added for clustering within HLA-allele-positive subsets. Co-occurrence clustering excluded repertoires with fewer than 30,000 or more than 120,000 public chains, plus five with anomalous nucleotide sharing. TCRdb limited this immuneACCESS table to in-frame rearrangements with V and J called. A share of clones is missing; checked studies link under half to unresolved V genes, and the rest is unexplained. D and trimming come from the DNA, and the V and J calls and clone size come from that table. Present in this sample are 150,000 or so clones, nearly 80% of which were seen just once. The top ten constitute about 0.93% of the sample.

The cohort was made up of roughly 670 healthy bone marrow donors. Cohort members were all nominally healthy when sampled, although unrecorded immune exposures were likely present. The donor tested CMV seropositive, placing the donor among the roughly 270 seropositive members of the cohort. A peripheral blood sample was collected from each donor, and TCR beta sequencing was performed on peripheral blood mononuclear cells. Genomic DNA extraction from the blood cell samples was performed with the Qiagen DNeasy Blood Extraction Kit. A word on this clone: This clone's antigen is unknown. Base qualities are missing; no much larger clone stands one base away.

Overall study results and their limits: The classifier was reported to diagnose cytomegalovirus status with high specificity and sensitivity in both the original and validation cohorts. A further reported finding was that TCR beta sequences accurately predicted the HLA-A and HLA-B alleles for most subjects in the first cohort. An earlier analysis of approximately 500 of the donors showed that most TCR beta V segments appeared in productive rearrangements either about 90% or about 30% of the time, which broadly matched IMGT annotations. Immune exposure information for the cohort was limited to CMV serostatus. A total of around 150 TCR beta chains were listed by the study as associated with cytomegalovirus. When HLA alleles, especially DR and DQ, strongly co-occurred, attributing TCR associations to individual alleles was difficult. Specific HLA alleles were associated with roughly 17,000 TCR beta sequences at a false discovery rate of 0.05 in a later analysis. Because the 87-base-pair reads could not distinguish some IMGT-functional V segments, including TRBV6-2 and TRBV6-3, those segments were excluded. Most TCR sequences were seen in very few donors, while some public TCRs were found in many individuals. Linkage disequilibrium might explain the correlated functional status among segregating V segments, but an unknown experimental factor could not be excluded. About 17 rarely observed V segments, including chromosome 9 orphons, were excluded from the earlier analysis of a few hundred of the donors because counts were too low. A later analysis found that TCR association rates varied across HLA loci, with DRB1 alleles showing the most associated TCRs and HLA-C alleles the fewest. In a later genetic analysis, a missense DCLRE1C variant was associated with V-gene and J-gene trimming of TCR beta chains, and the association was replicated in an independent cohort. A cluster of highly shared sequence variants was judged likely to be a technical artifact of the sequencing pipeline. HLA typing was unavailable for some donors at each locus, so association tests used only the typed subset. Presence/absence analyses assumed roughly uniform sequencing depth across donors, an assumption that may not hold. In a later genetic analysis, fewer N-insertions in productive TCRs were reported among donors in an Asian-associated ancestry cluster than the roughly 700-donor mean. A later analysis found that HLA-associated TCR beta chains were more clonally expanded and had lower generation probabilities than equally common non-associated chains. Most CMV-associated TCR beta chains appeared to be HLA-restricted in a later analysis, and the HLA associations seemed to be driven largely by CMV exposure. According to the authors, the approach could potentially be generalized to other disease states and immunological phenotypes. In vitro tests confirmed that a few of the cytomegalovirus-associated TCR beta chains recognize cytomegalovirus antigens. A later analysis reported that several top co-occurrence clusters appeared linked to parvovirus B19, influenza, CMV and Epstein-Barr virus. In this cohort, only TCR beta chains were sequenced, and detectable features were limited by the absence of alpha or paired-chain data.

The chain is made from TRBV25-1 and TRBJ2-7; 10 bases in between match TRBD2. This TCR came from a woman aged 45-65 years in good health and CMV-seropositive. The material sequenced was PBMCs. The DNA is TGTGCCAGCAGATACGGGGCTAGCGGGAGCTACGAGCAGTACTTC. Its coded protein is CASRYGASGSYEQYF.